These 3 T cell receptor beta chains came from one sample sequenced in a study of cytomegalovirus exposure and HLA in healthy donors. The PCR made use of 60 Vbeta and 13 Jbeta primers. This table comes from immunoSEQ multiplex PCR, and its TCRdb copy is limited to in-frame clones, with some not included. There are some 140,000 clones in the sample; roughly 77% occur only once, and approximately 2.8% lies in the top ten. The material sequenced was PBMCs. All receptors derive from a female donor in good health and CMV-seronegative.

The CDR3 here is CASGGFGQPQHF. CDR3 DNA sequence: TGTGCCAGCGGGGGGTTTGGTCAGCCCCAGCATTTT. The chain couples TRBV9 to TRBJ1-5; D may be TRBD1 (5 bases). CDR1 and CDR2 (germline): SGDLS, YYNGEE. This CDR3 region has 12 residues. V was cut by 7 bases and J by 6 bases, with 11 bases left in between. The full variable domain, in which reference TRBV9 and TRBJ1-5 provide the parts outside the CDR3, is DSGVTQTPKHLITATGQRVTLRCSPRSGDLSVYWYQQSLDQGLQFLIQYYNGEERAKGNILERFSAQQFPDLHSELNLSSLELGDSALYFCASGGFGQPQHFGDGTRLSIL.

The sample holds a few counts of this clone. The genes are TRBV29-1 and TRBJ2-6; weak D call: TRBD1 (6 bases). The CDR3 is 15 residues long. The V and J ends lost 6 bases and 0 bases respectively, with 12 bases between them. Germline CDR1 and CDR2: SQVTM and ANQGSEA. The CDR3 DNA reads TGCAGCGTCCGGACAGCCTCCTCTGGGGCCAACGTCCTGACTTTC. Residues: CSVRTASSGANVLTF. The full variable domain, with the rest looked up from reference TRBV29-1 and TRBJ2-6, is SAVISQKPSRDICQRGTSLTIQCQVDSQVTMMFWYRQQPGQSLTLIATANQGSEATYESGFVIDKFPISRPNLTFSTLTVSNMSPEDSSIYLCSVRTASSGANVLTFGAGSRLTVL.

CDR3: CASSSSSGGNIQYF. For the CDR3, the DNA is TGTGCCAGCAGTTCCTCATCGGGGGGTAACATTCAGTACTTC. The V call is TRBV27, the J call TRBJ2-4; 7 bases line up with TRBD2. Germline CDR1 reads MNHEY; CDR2 reads SMNVEV (reference sequence). V dropped 4 bases and J dropped 7; count of bases not matched to a gene: 7. The CDR3 length is 14 residues.